The 16 T cell receptor beta chains presented below share a single source sample, sequenced in a study of cytomegalovirus exposure and HLA in healthy donors. Data came from immunoSEQ multiplex PCR; TCRdb stores just in-frame clones and leaves some out. The table includes around 300,000 clones, around 89% detected once. Source material: PBMCs. The receptors were sampled from a woman aged 18-29 years in good health and CMV-seronegative.

This chain links TRBV5-1 with TRBJ2-1, with 7 bases lining up with TRBD1. V lost 4 bases, J lost 8 bases, and 12 bases stayed unmatched. CDR1 SGHRS and CDR2 YFSETQ come from the germline V gene. The length of the CDR3 is 15 residues. Here the CDR3 DNA reads TGCGCCAGCAGCGGCAACAGGGGAGTTGCCGATGAGCAGTTCTTC. Residues: CASSGNRGVADEQFF.

This sequence joins TRBV28 and TRBJ1-6; 10 nucleotides align to TRBD1. V shed 10 bases, J shed 5 bases, and the junction held 14 bases outside the gene matches. The germline V gene encodes CDR1 MDHEN and CDR2 SYDVKM. The CDR3 is 17 amino acids. CDR3 protein: CATRDRGRGWDNSPLHF. The DNA of the CDR3 is TGTGCCACCCGGGACAGGGGTAGAGGGTGGGATAATTCACCCCTCCACTTT.

This clone showed up just once. This chain joins TRBV29-1 and TRBJ2-7, with 7 positions matching TRBD1. The CDR3 contains 14 residues. Germline V CDR1 and CDR2: SQVTM, ANQGSEA. J gave up 5 bases and V 4 bases, and 11 bases lay outside the gene matches. CDR3 DNA sequence: TGCAGCGTTGGGCCGACAGGGTATTTGGACGAGCAGTACTTC. Protein product: CSVGPTGYLDEQYF.

The chain joins TRBV2 to TRBJ1-2; D gene ambiguous. CDR3 length: 15 amino acids. The ends were cut back, 6 bases at V and 8 bases at J, with 22 bases in the middle. Germline V gene data show CDR1 as SNHLY and CDR2 as FYNNEI. In DNA form, the CDR3 reads TGTGCCAGCAGCACACTTTGGGCAGCAAGAGGGGGCTACACCTTC. Amino acid sequence: CASSTLWAARGGYTF.

The chain uses TRBV27 and TRBJ1-2, with D possibly being TRBD1 (5 bases). Germline values: CDR1 MNHEY, CDR2 SMNVEV (reference sequence). The CDR3 totals 14 residues. Trimming took off 5 bases at V and 4 bases at J, with 14 bases between the two ends. CDR3 loop: CASSVLPGFYGYTF. The CDR3 DNA reads TGTGCCAGCAGTGTCCTCCCAGGGTTCTATGGCTACACCTTC.

The chain has TRBV27 and TRBJ1-2, with 9 nucleotides matching TRBD1. Per the germline V gene, CDR1 is MNHEY and CDR2 is SMNVEV (reference sequence). This CDR3 is built from 13 residues. The V gene end was trimmed by 6 bases and the J gene end by 14 bases; junction bases not matched to a gene: 13. In DNA form, the CDR3 reads TGTGCCAGCAGCTCCGGGACAGGGAGGGGGAAAACCTTC. Its translation: CASSSGTGRGKTF.

This clone was counted once. The chain joins TRBV5-1 to TRBJ1-3, with a tentative D call TRBD1 (5 bases). CDR3 length equals 14 residues. Germline assignment: CDR1 SGHRS and CDR2 YFSETQ. V lost 2 bases and J 2 bases, leaving 8 bases between the germline ends. CDR3 nucleotides: TGCGCCAGCAGCTTATCGGGGGCTGGAAACACCATATATTTT. It translates to CASSLSGAGNTIYF.

This clone was recorded a few times. The V gene is TRBV5-1, the J gene TRBJ1-1; 10 nucleotides match TRBD1. Germline V gene data show CDR1 as SGHRS and CDR2 as YFSETQ. This CDR3 contains 17 residues. The V gene end was trimmed by 2 bases and the J gene end by 6 bases; junction bases not matched to a gene: 13. As DNA, the CDR3 is TGCGCCAGCAGCTTCTCTTGGGGGACAGGGGACGCTGCTGAAGCTTTCTTT. Its translation is CASSFSWGTGDAAEAFF. Looking up the rest from reference TRBV5-1 and TRBJ1-1 gives the full variable domain: KAGVTQTPRYLIKTRGQQVTLSCSPISGHRSVSWYQQTPGQGLQFLFEYFSETQRNKGNFPGRFSGRQFSNSRSEMNVSTLELGDSALYLCASSFSWGTGDAAEAFFGQGTRLTVV.

This clone was seen only a few times. The rearrangement links TRBV28 to TRBJ1-5; 9 positions agree with TRBD1. The CDR3 contains 16 residues. V lost 6 bases and J lost 3; bases outside the gene matches: 9. Per the germline V gene, CDR1 is MDHEN and CDR2 is SYDVKM. The CDR3 reads CASRPRTGVDNQPQHF. Written as DNA, the CDR3 is TGTGCCAGCAGACCGAGGACAGGGGTTGACAATCAGCCCCAGCATTTT.

J is TRBJ1-5 and V is TRBV12-5, with 9 positions matching TRBD1. CDR3 length: 15 amino acids. CDR1 and CDR2 (germline): LGHNT, FRNRAP. The J segment lost 7 bases and the V segment lost 1 base, leaving 5 bases of the junction unmatched. CDR3 amino acids: CASGLGGTGRQPQHF. In DNA, the CDR3 is TGTGCTAGTGGTTTGGGCGGGACAGGGAGGCAGCCCCAGCATTTT.

V is TRBV28 and J is TRBJ2-3, with 8 bases aligning to TRBD1. Germline V lookup: CDR1 MDHEN, CDR2 SYDVKM. The CDR3 is 15 amino acids. Germline trimming cut 6 bases from V and 3 bases from J; bases unmatched to any gene: 8. CDR3 sequence reads: CASRPRQGMTDTQYF. Written as DNA, the CDR3 is TGTGCCAGCAGACCCCGACAGGGGATGACAGATACGCAGTATTTT.

This chain links TRBV28 with TRBJ1-1, with a possible D match to TRBD1 (6 bases). In germline, CDR1 is MDHEN, CDR2 SYDVKM. The CDR3 is 15 residues long. V lost 4 bases, J lost 1 base, and 13 bases lay in between. The CDR3 nucleotides read TGTGCCAGCAGTTCGGCCGGGACAAAGAACACTGAAGCTTTCTTT. Translating gives CASSSAGTKNTEAFF.

This clone was detected once. J is TRBJ2-1 and V is TRBV9; possibly TRBD2 for D (6 bases). Trimming took 2 bases from V and 3 from J, leaving 12 bases between them. The length of the CDR3 is 15 residues. Germline V CDR1 and CDR2: SGDLS, YYNGEE. The CDR3 protein is CASSVPGGDYNEQFF. The CDR3 DNA follows: TGTGCCAGCAGCGTGCCAGGAGGGGACTACAATGAGCAGTTCTTC.

The genes are TRBV5-1 and TRBJ2-1; the match to TRBD2 covers 7 bases. V shed 0 bases, J shed 5 bases, and the junction held 5 bases outside the gene matches. The CDR3 has 15 residues. Germline values: CDR1 SGHRS, CDR2 YFSETQ. The CDR3 nucleotides read TGCGCCAGCAGCTTGGGGCTAGCGGCCAACAATGAGCAGTTCTTC. Translating it yields CASSLGLAANNEQFF. Drawing the rest from reference TRBV5-1 and TRBJ2-1, the complete variable domain is KAGVTQTPRYLIKTRGQQVTLSCSPISGHRSVSWYQQTPGQGLQFLFEYFSETQRNKGNFPGRFSGRQFSNSRSEMNVSTLELGDSALYLCASSLGLAANNEQFFGPGTRLTVL.

The CDR3 sequence is CASSLTGWQSTDTQYF. The CDR3 region has the DNA TGTGCCAGCAGTTTGACCGGGTGGCAAAGCACAGATACGCAGTATTTT. The V gene is TRBV2, the J gene TRBJ2-3; D unresolved. CDR1 SNHLY and CDR2 FYNNEI come from the germline V gene. There are 16 residues in the CDR3. V was trimmed by 5 bases and J by 0 bases, leaving 15 bases between them.

The chain is built from TRBV10-3 and TRBJ2-7, with a tentative D call TRBD1 (5 bases). The CDR3 length is 12 residues. V was pared by 8 bases and J by 3 bases, with 11 bases between. The germline CDR1 and CDR2 sequences are ENHRY and SYGVKD. The DNA for the CDR3 is TGTGCCATCGGGGCCTCTCTCTACGAGCAGTACTTC. Translation gives CAIGASLYEQYF.